Listed below are T cell receptor beta chains from one sample, sequenced in a study of CD8 T cells in Susac syndrome. TCRdb recomputed calls from the immunoSEQ multiplex PCR reads with MiXCR, one row per CDR3 protein. The sample holds around 280,000 distinct CDR3 sequences, under 95% seen once. The sample taken for sequencing was CD4+ T cells from PBMCs. Source of these receptors: a human donor with multiple sclerosis. Each CDR3 is given with its conserved first and last residue. Fields, in order: D gene, clone size, V gene, J gene, CDR3 protein, CDR3 DNA. The D gene is left open where the match is weak. The size entry is marked missing in some rows and otherwise reads once, few, many or a size class.

D gene: NA; clone size: NA; V gene: TRBV7-8; J gene: TRBJ1-2; CDR3 protein: CASSLADPGYYGYTF; CDR3 DNA: TGTGCCAGCAGCTTAGCCGATCCAGGGTATTATGGCTACACCTTC
D gene: TRBD2; clone size: few; V gene: TRBV27; J gene: TRBJ2-7; CDR3 protein: CASSSMTSPMSYEQYF; CDR3 DNA: TGTGCCAGCAGTTCCATGACTAGCCCCATGTCCTACGAGCAGTACTTC
D gene: TRBD1; clone size: NA; V gene: TRBV29-1; J gene: TRBJ1-4; CDR3 protein: CSVGQGSEQLFF; CDR3 DNA: TGCAGCGTCGGACAGGGGTCGGAACAACTGTTTTTT
D gene: NA; clone size: NA; V gene: TRBV5-1; J gene: TRBJ2-5; CDR3 protein: CASSLAGPGETQYF; CDR3 DNA: TGCGCCAGCAGCTTGGCTGGGCCGGGGGAGACCCAGTACTTC
D gene: NA; clone size: NA; V gene: TRBV20-1; J gene: TRBJ2-3; CDR3 protein: CSARAVSTDTQYF; CDR3 DNA: TGCAGTGCTAGAGCGGTGAGCACAGATACGCAGTATTTT
D gene: TRBD2; clone size: NA; V gene: TRBV20-1; J gene: TRBJ2-1; CDR3 protein: CSATSGGAPYNEQFF; CDR3 DNA: TGCAGTGCGACTAGCGGGGGGGCCCCTTACAATGAGCAGTTCTTC
D gene: NA; clone size: NA; V gene: TRBV29-1; J gene: TRBJ2-7; CDR3 protein: CSAASLSSEQYF; CDR3 DNA: TGCAGCGCCGCATCACTGTCGTCCGAGCAGTACTTC
D gene: NA; clone size: NA; V gene: TRBV27; J gene: TRBJ2-7; CDR3 protein: CASSPRTPYEQYF; CDR3 DNA: TGTGCCAGCAGTCCCAGGACTCCTTACGAGCAGTACTTC
D gene: TRBD2; clone size: NA; V gene: TRBV5-4; J gene: TRBJ2-5; CDR3 protein: CASSLTSGSETQYF; CDR3 DNA: TGTGCCAGCAGCTTGACTAGCGGGAGTGAGACCCAGTACTTC
D gene: NA; clone size: NA; V gene: TRBV19; J gene: TRBJ1-2; CDR3 protein: CASSIYGHYGYTF; CDR3 DNA: TGTGCCAGTAGTATCTACGGGCACTATGGCTACACCTTC
D gene: NA; clone size: NA; V gene: TRBV28; J gene: TRBJ2-2; CDR3 protein: CASSFLGSPGTGELFF; CDR3 DNA: TGTGCCAGCAGTTTTTTAGGGTCCCCGGGGACCGGGGAGCTGTTTTTT
D gene: NA; clone size: few; V gene: TRBV7-9; J gene: TRBJ1-3; CDR3 protein: CASSLSRGSGNTIYF; CDR3 DNA: TGTGCCAGCAGCTTAAGCAGGGGATCTGGAAACACCATATATTTT
D gene: NA; clone size: NA; V gene: TRBV4-1; J gene: TRBJ1-3; CDR3 protein: CASSQVVRVFSGNTIYF; CDR3 DNA: TGCGCCAGCAGCCAAGTCGTCAGGGTCTTCTCTGGAAACACCATATATTTT
D gene: NA; clone size: NA; V gene: TRBV6-1; J gene: TRBJ1-6; CDR3 protein: CASSEARVWSSPLHF; CDR3 DNA: TGTGCCAGCAGTGAAGCGAGGGTATGGTCTTCACCCCTCCACTTT
D gene: NA; clone size: NA; V gene: TRBV3-1; J gene: TRBJ2-4; CDR3 protein: CASTRGDLAKNIQYF; CDR3 DNA: TGTGCCAGCACCCGCGGGGATTTAGCCAAAAACATTCAGTACTTC
D gene: NA; clone size: once; V gene: TRBV2; J gene: TRBJ2-1; CDR3 protein: CASSERGGWGNEQFF; CDR3 DNA: TGTGCCAGCAGTGAACGAGGGGGATGGGGCAATGAGCAGTTCTTC
D gene: NA; clone size: NA; V gene: TRBV7-9; J gene: TRBJ1-2; CDR3 protein: CASTPREDEGGLLNYGYTF; CDR3 DNA: TGTGCCAGCACCCCCCGGGAGGATGAAGGGGGTCTTTTGAACTATGGCTACACCTTC
D gene: NA; clone size: NA; V gene: TRBV12-3/TRBV12-4; J gene: TRBJ2-1; CDR3 protein: CASRKDPYNEQFF; CDR3 DNA: TGTGCCAGCAGGAAGGACCCCTACAATGAGCAGTTCTTC
D gene: TRBD1; clone size: NA; V gene: TRBV2; J gene: TRBJ2-1; CDR3 protein: CASSQRQGAFYNEQFF; CDR3 DNA: TGTGCCAGCAGCCAAAGGCAGGGGGCCTTCTACAATGAGCAGTTCTTC
D gene: NA; clone size: NA; V gene: TRBV9; J gene: TRBJ1-1; CDR3 protein: CASSNRGVTEAFF; CDR3 DNA: TGTGCCAGCAGCAACCGGGGGGTGACTGAAGCTTTCTTT
D gene: TRBD1; clone size: NA; V gene: TRBV10-3; J gene: TRBJ1-1; CDR3 protein: CAISESRGGRGAEAFF; CDR3 DNA: TGTGCCATCAGTGAGTCCAGGGGGGGACGCGGTGCTGAAGCTTTCTTT
D gene: NA; clone size: NA; V gene: TRBV7-8; J gene: TRBJ1-1; CDR3 protein: CASSFGGGSNTEAFF; CDR3 DNA: TGTGCCAGCAGCTTTGGAGGAGGGTCGAACACTGAAGCTTTCTTT
D gene: NA; clone size: NA; V gene: TRBV30; J gene: TRBJ1-6; CDR3 protein: CAWSASFSPDNSPLHF; CDR3 DNA: TGTGCCTGGAGTGCCTCCTTTAGCCCTGATAATTCACCCCTCCACTTT
D gene: NA; clone size: NA; V gene: TRBV7-9; J gene: TRBJ2-6; CDR3 protein: CASSPALGSGANVLTF; CDR3 DNA: TGTGCCAGCAGCCCCGCCCTGGGCTCTGGGGCCAACGTCCTGACTTTC
D gene: NA; clone size: NA; V gene: TRBV19; J gene: TRBJ1-1; CDR3 protein: CASRRQRNTEAFF; CDR3 DNA: TGTGCCAGTAGAAGGCAGCGGAACACTGAAGCTTTCTTT
D gene: TRBD1; clone size: NA; V gene: TRBV19; J gene: TRBJ1-5; CDR3 protein: CASRPRTGGSQPQHF; CDR3 DNA: TGTGCCAGTAGACCTCGGACAGGGGGCAGTCAGCCCCAGCATTTT
D gene: TRBD1; clone size: NA; V gene: TRBV12-3/TRBV12-4; J gene: TRBJ1-3; CDR3 protein: CASSSKYRGEGNTIYF; CDR3 DNA: TGTGCCAGCAGCTCGAAGTACAGGGGAGAAGGAAACACCATATATTTT
D gene: TRBD1; clone size: NA; V gene: TRBV25-1; J gene: TRBJ1-4; CDR3 protein: CASRLTGTGSEKLFF; CDR3 DNA: TGTGCCAGCAGACTGACCGGGACAGGGTCTGAAAAACTGTTTTTT
D gene: TRBD2; clone size: NA; V gene: TRBV5-1; J gene: TRBJ2-5; CDR3 protein: CASSAAGDFMETQYF; CDR3 DNA: TGCGCCAGCAGCGCAGCGGGGGATTTTATGGAGACCCAGTACTTC
D gene: NA; clone size: NA; V gene: TRBV9; J gene: TRBJ1-1; CDR3 protein: CASSVDGRSTEAFF; CDR3 DNA: TGTGCCAGCAGCGTAGACGGGAGGAGCACTGAAGCTTTCTTT
D gene: NA; clone size: NA; V gene: TRBV5-1; J gene: TRBJ2-2; CDR3 protein: CASTPGTVLQTGTGELFF; CDR3 DNA: TGCGCCAGCACCCCCGGGACCGTCTTACAAACCGGCACCGGGGAGCTGTTTTTT
D gene: TRBD2; clone size: NA; V gene: TRBV7-2; J gene: TRBJ2-5; CDR3 protein: CASSRRLAVPAGTQYF; CDR3 DNA: TGTGCCAGCAGCCGACGACTAGCGGTACCCGCGGGGACCCAGTACTTC
D gene: NA; clone size: NA; V gene: TRBV29-1; J gene: TRBJ2-4; CDR3 protein: CSVRLAKNIQYF; CDR3 DNA: TGCAGCGTGAGACTAGCCAAAAACATTCAGTACTTC
D gene: NA; clone size: NA; V gene: TRBV25-1; J gene: TRBJ2-4; CDR3 protein: CASRTGYGIQYF; CDR3 DNA: TGTGCCAGCAGAACAGGGTACGGCATTCAGTACTTC
D gene: TRBD1; clone size: NA; V gene: TRBV20-1; J gene: TRBJ1-2; CDR3 protein: CSARQGEANYGYTF; CDR3 DNA: TGCAGTGCTAGACAGGGGGAAGCTAACTATGGCTACACCTTC
D gene: TRBD2; clone size: NA; V gene: TRBV30; J gene: TRBJ2-1; CDR3 protein: CAWGVAGGLNEQFF; CDR3 DNA: TGTGCCTGGGGGGTGGCGGGAGGGTTAAATGAGCAGTTCTTC
D gene: NA; clone size: NA; V gene: TRBV12-3/TRBV12-4; J gene: TRBJ2-7; CDR3 protein: CASSWGIGARYEQYF; CDR3 DNA: TGTGCCAGCAGCTGGGGGATCGGGGCACGCTACGAGCAGTACTTC
D gene: NA; clone size: NA; V gene: TRBV29-1; J gene: TRBJ1-1; CDR3 protein: CSVRDVHDPRTTEAFF; CDR3 DNA: TGCAGCGTTAGGGACGTTCACGATCCCCGGACCACTGAAGCTTTCTTT
D gene: NA; clone size: NA; V gene: TRBV29-1; J gene: TRBJ2-7; CDR3 protein: CSVGWAGLREQYF; CDR3 DNA: TGCAGCGTGGGATGGGCAGGCCTACGCGAGCAGTACTTC
D gene: NA; clone size: few; V gene: TRBV30; J gene: TRBJ1-5; CDR3 protein: CAWSGQGNQPQHF; CDR3 DNA: TGTGCCTGGAGTGGCCAGGGGAATCAGCCCCAGCATTTT
D gene: TRBD1; clone size: once; V gene: TRBV20-1; J gene: TRBJ2-7; CDR3 protein: CSASRGPGEQYF; CDR3 DNA: TGCAGTGCTAGCAGGGGGCCGGGCGAGCAGTACTTC
D gene: NA; clone size: NA; V gene: TRBV24-1; J gene: TRBJ2-3; CDR3 protein: CATSGFMGTDTQYF; CDR3 DNA: TGTGCCACCAGTGGTTTTATGGGCACAGATACGCAGTATTTT
D gene: NA; clone size: NA; V gene: TRBV28; J gene: TRBJ2-1; CDR3 protein: CASSFLGRSDEQFF; CDR3 DNA: TGTGCCAGCAGTTTCCTGGGCAGATCCGATGAGCAGTTCTTC
D gene: NA; clone size: NA; V gene: TRBV19; J gene: TRBJ1-1; CDR3 protein: CASGQDGRNTEAFF; CDR3 DNA: TGTGCCAGCGGCCAGGATGGGAGGAACACTGAAGCTTTCTTT
D gene: TRBD1; clone size: NA; V gene: TRBV7-2; J gene: TRBJ1-5; CDR3 protein: CASSLLPRTGNQPQHF; CDR3 DNA: TGTGCCAGCAGCTTACTCCCCCGGACAGGTAATCAGCCCCAGCATTTT
D gene: NA; clone size: once; V gene: TRBV12-3/TRBV12-4; J gene: TRBJ1-2; CDR3 protein: CASSPRQNGYTF; CDR3 DNA: TGTGCCAGCAGTCCAAGACAGAATGGCTACACCTTC
D gene: TRBD1; clone size: NA; V gene: TRBV2; J gene: TRBJ1-2; CDR3 protein: CASSVMGQGYGYTF; CDR3 DNA: TGTGCCAGCAGTGTAATGGGACAGGGATATGGCTACACCTTC
D gene: TRBD1; clone size: once; V gene: TRBV20-1; J gene: TRBJ2-5; CDR3 protein: CSQSRDRGRGETQYF; CDR3 DNA: TGCAGCCAAAGCCGGGACAGGGGGCGCGGGGAGACCCAGTACTTC
D gene: TRBD2; clone size: NA; V gene: TRBV5-1; J gene: TRBJ2-4; CDR3 protein: CASTTGGGETKNIQYF; CDR3 DNA: TGCGCCAGCACGACCGGGGGGGGCGAAACCAAAAACATTCAGTACTTC
D gene: NA; clone size: NA; V gene: TRBV7-9; J gene: TRBJ1-1; CDR3 protein: CASSQGRVGTEAFF; CDR3 DNA: TGTGCCAGCAGCCAAGGGCGGGTGGGAACTGAAGCTTTCTTT
D gene: TRBD2; clone size: NA; V gene: TRBV7-6; J gene: TRBJ2-1; CDR3 protein: CASSPSGLAYNEQFF; CDR3 DNA: TGTGCCAGCAGCCCCTCGGGACTAGCCTACAATGAGCAGTTCTTC
D gene: NA; clone size: once; V gene: TRBV27; J gene: TRBJ2-5; CDR3 protein: CASSPYDRDPAETQYF; CDR3 DNA: TGTGCCAGCAGTCCCTACGACCGGGACCCGGCGGAGACCCAGTACTTC
D gene: NA; clone size: NA; V gene: TRBV5-1; J gene: TRBJ2-5; CDR3 protein: CASSSSPRLSETQYF; CDR3 DNA: TGCGCCAGCAGCTCGAGCCCTCGGCTATCAGAGACCCAGTACTTC
D gene: NA; clone size: NA; V gene: TRBV18; J gene: TRBJ1-2; CDR3 protein: CASSPWASVIAAADGYTF; CDR3 DNA: TGTGCCAGCTCACCTTGGGCGTCCGTTATAGCTGCTGCTGATGGCTACACCTTC
D gene: TRBD2; clone size: once; V gene: TRBV29-1; J gene: TRBJ2-1; CDR3 protein: CSVETNLAGGRNEQFF; CDR3 DNA: TGCAGCGTTGAGACCAATTTAGCGGGGGGGCGAAATGAGCAGTTCTTC
D gene: NA; clone size: NA; V gene: TRBV11-1; J gene: TRBJ1-2; CDR3 protein: CASSPIMGYLTRTNYGYTF; CDR3 DNA: TGTGCCAGCAGCCCGATCATGGGGTATCTCACGCGGACTAACTATGGCTACACCTTC
D gene: NA; clone size: NA; V gene: TRBV5-8; J gene: TRBJ2-2; CDR3 protein: CASSSRASLNTGELFF; CDR3 DNA: TGTGCCAGCAGCTCTCGGGCCTCTCTGAACACCGGGGAGCTGTTTTTT
D gene: NA; clone size: NA; V gene: TRBV3-1; J gene: TRBJ1-4; CDR3 protein: CASSLLGAQEEKLFF; CDR3 DNA: TGTGCCAGCAGCCTTTTGGGAGCCCAAGAGGAAAAACTGTTTTTT
D gene: NA; clone size: NA; V gene: TRBV7-2; J gene: TRBJ1-3; CDR3 protein: CASSLTGNSGNTIYF; CDR3 DNA: TGTGCCAGCAGCTTAACAGGGAACTCTGGAAACACCATATATTTT